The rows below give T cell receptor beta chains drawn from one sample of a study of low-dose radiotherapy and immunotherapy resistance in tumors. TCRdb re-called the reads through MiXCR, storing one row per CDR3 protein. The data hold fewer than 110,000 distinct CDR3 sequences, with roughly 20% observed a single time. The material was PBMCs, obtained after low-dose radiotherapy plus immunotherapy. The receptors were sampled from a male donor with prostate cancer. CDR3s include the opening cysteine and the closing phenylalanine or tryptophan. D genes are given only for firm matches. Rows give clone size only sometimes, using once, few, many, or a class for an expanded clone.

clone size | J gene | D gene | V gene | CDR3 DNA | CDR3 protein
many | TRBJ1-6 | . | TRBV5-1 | TGCGCCAGCAGCCCCCTGGGGGGCGAAACTAATTCACCCCTCCACTTT | CASSPLGGETNSPLHF
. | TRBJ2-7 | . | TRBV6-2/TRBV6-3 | TGTGCCAGCAGTTACTCAGGGTTAGGAGAGGACACCAGCTCCTACGAGCAGTACTTC | CASSYSGLGEDTSSYEQYF
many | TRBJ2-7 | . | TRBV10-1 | TGCGCCAGCAGTGAGGGTTCCGAGCAGTACTTC | CASSEGSEQYF
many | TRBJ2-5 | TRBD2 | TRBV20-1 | TGCAGTGCTAGCCGGAGGTCTAGCGGGATCCAAGAGACCCAGTACTTC | CSASRRSSGIQETQYF
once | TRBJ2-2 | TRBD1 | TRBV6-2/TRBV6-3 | TGTGCCAGCAGCCCGCAGGGGGCGAACACCGGGGAGCTGTTTTTT | CASSPQGANTGELFF
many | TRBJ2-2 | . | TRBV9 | TGTGCCAGCAGCCCACGATACACCGGGGAGCTGTTTTTT | CASSPRYTGELFF
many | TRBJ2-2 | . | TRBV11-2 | TGTGCCAGCAGCTTATGGTCCAGGGGACTGGGGCCGAACACCGGGGAGCTGTTTTTT | CASSLWSRGLGPNTGELFF
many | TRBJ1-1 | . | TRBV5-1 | TGCGCCAGCAGCTTGGGGCCCGCAGGGAACACTGAAGCTTTCTTT | CASSLGPAGNTEAFF
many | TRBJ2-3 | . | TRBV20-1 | TGCAGTGCTAGACAACAGGAGGGTGGTGGATATACGCAGTATTTT | CSARQQEGGGYTQYF
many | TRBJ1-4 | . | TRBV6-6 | TGTGCCAGCAGTTACCGGCCTCCAACTAATGAAAAACTGTTTTTT | CASSYRPPTNEKLFF
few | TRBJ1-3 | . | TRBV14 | TGTGCCAGCAGCCAAGATTGGTCCAGCGGAAACACCATATATTTT | CASSQDWSSGNTIYF
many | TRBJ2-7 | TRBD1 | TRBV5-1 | TGCGCCAGCGGCCCTTTACTCTCAGGGGGTAGTTCCTACGAGCAGTACTTC | CASGPLLSGGSSYEQYF
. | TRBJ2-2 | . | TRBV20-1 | TGCAGTGCCCGGGGCATTGGGCTCCACGGGGAGCTGTTTTTT | CSARGIGLHGELFF
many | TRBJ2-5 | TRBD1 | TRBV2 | TGTGCCAGCAGTCTACTCACCGGGACAGGGGAGACCCAGTACTTC | CASSLLTGTGETQYF
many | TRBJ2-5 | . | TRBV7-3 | TGTGCCAGCAGCTTAGTTGTTCTTTTGCGGCCGAACCGCCGAGAGACCCAGTACTTC | CASSLVVLLRPNRRETQYF
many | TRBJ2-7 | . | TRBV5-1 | TGCGCCAGCAGCTTGGGGCTTATCGGCTCCTACGAGCAGTACTTC | CASSLGLIGSYEQYF
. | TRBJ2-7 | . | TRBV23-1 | TGCGCCAGCAGGCTCGTATCCAGGCGTACCTACGAGCAGTACTTC | CASRLVSRRTYEQYF
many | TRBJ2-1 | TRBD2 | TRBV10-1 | TGCGCCAGCGGACTAGCGGGGGGAAATGAGCAGTTCTTC | CASGLAGGNEQFF
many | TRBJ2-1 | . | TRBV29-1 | TGCAGCGTTGATGGGGACGGGGAGTACAATGAGCAGTTCTTC | CSVDGDGEYNEQFF
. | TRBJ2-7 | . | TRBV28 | TGTGCCAGCCACGCCGCTTCGTTGAGCTCCTACGAGCAGTACTTC | CASHAASLSSYEQYF
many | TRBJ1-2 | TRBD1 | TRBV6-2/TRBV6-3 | TGTGCCAGCAGTGAAACAACTCGACCAGGGGGACAGATATATGGCTACACCTTC | CASSETTRPGGQIYGYTF
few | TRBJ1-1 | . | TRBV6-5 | TGTGCCAGCAGTTACCCGGGCGCCAGGGGAACTGAAGCTTTCTTT | CASSYPGARGTEAFF
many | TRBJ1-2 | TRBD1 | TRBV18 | TGTGCCAGCTCACCGGGACAGGGGATCGGGAACTATGGCTACACCTTC | CASSPGQGIGNYGYTF
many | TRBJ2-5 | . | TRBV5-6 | TGTGCCAGCAGCTTGGGGGGGATACGACAAGAGACCCAGTACTTC | CASSLGGIRQETQYF
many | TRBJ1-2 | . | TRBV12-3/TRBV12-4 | TGTGCCAGCAGCATCCTTCTAGGGGCCTCCTATGGCTACACCTTC | CASSILLGASYGYTF
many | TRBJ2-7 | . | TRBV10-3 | TGTGCCATCAGCGAAATTACCTACGAGCAGTACTTC | CAISEITYEQYF
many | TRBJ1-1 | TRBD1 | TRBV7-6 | TGTGCCAGCAGCTTAGAAGAATCAGGGGGCACTGAAGCTTTCTTT | CASSLEESGGTEAFF
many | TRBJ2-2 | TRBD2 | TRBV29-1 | TGCAGCGTGTCCCGTAGCGGGGGCACCGGGGAGCTGTTTTTT | CSVSRSGGTGELFF
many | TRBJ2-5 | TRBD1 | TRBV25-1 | TGTGCCAGCAGTGACCTCCGAGGAGGGACAGGGCGGGAGACCCAGTACTTC | CASSDLRGGTGRETQYF
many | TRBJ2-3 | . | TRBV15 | TGTGCCACCAGCGGGGGAGTTGGGACAGATACGCAGTATTTT | CATSGGVGTDTQYF
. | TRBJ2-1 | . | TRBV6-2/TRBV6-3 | TGTGCCAGCAGGGTAGGGGGGATCGATGAGCAGTTCTTC | CASRVGGIDEQFF
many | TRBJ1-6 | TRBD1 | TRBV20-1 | TGCAGTGCTAGGACCGCCTGGACAGGGGGATCCTATAATTCACCCCTCCACTTT | CSARTAWTGGSYNSPLHF
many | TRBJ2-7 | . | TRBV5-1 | TGCGCCAGCAGGGTCTTCGGAGGGGGCGCCCTCGAGCAGTACTTC | CASRVFGGGALEQYF
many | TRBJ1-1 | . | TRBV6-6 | TGTGCCAGCAGAACGAATAGGGAGAACACTGAAGCTTTCTTT | CASRTNRENTEAFF
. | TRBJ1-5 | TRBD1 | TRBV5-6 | TGTGCCAGCAGCTTACAGGGGTCGGTTCAGCCCCAGCATTTT | CASSLQGSVQPQHF
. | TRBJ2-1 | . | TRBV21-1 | TGTGCCAGCAGCAAAGTGCTGCGGGCCCACTTC | CASSKVLRAHF
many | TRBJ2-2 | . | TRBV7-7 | TGTGCCAGCAGCTTTGCCCAGAGCACCGGGGAGCTGTTTTTT | CASSFAQSTGELFF
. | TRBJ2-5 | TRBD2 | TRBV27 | TGTGCCAGCAGTTGGGGGGGACAAGAGACCCAGTACTTC | CASSWGGQETQYF
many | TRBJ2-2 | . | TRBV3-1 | TGTGCCAGCAGCCGGGAAGTCGCGAACACCGGGGAGCTGTTTTTT | CASSREVANTGELFF
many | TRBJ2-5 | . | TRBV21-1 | TGTGCCAGCAGCAAAGTCGGAGGACTAGCGGGCCAAGAGACCCAGTACTTC | CASSKVGGLAGQETQYF
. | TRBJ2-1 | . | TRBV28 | TGTGCCAGCAGCCCCGGGGCTACGACTTACAATGAGCAGTTCTTC | CASSPGATTYNEQFF
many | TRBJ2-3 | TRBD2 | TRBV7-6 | TGTGCCAGCAGCTCGCGACGGACTAGCGGGGGGACAGATACGCAGTATTTT | CASSSRRTSGGTDTQYF
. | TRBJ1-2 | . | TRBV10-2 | TGCGCCAGCAGAGGGACATCAGCTGGCTACACCTTC | CASRGTSAGYTF
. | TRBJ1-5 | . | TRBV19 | TGTGCCAGTACAAATCTGGGCAATCAGCCCCAGCATTTT | CASTNLGNQPQHF
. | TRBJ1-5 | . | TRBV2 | TGTGCCAGCAGTTTCCTTCAGGGGCACGGGCAGCCCCAGCATTTT | CASSFLQGHGQPQHF
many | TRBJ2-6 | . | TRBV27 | TGTGCCAGCAGTTTAACACAGGGTGCTGGGGCCAACGTCCTGACTTTC | CASSLTQGAGANVLTF
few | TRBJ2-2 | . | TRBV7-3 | TGTGCCAGCAGCTTAACTCTAGGGACCGGGGAGCTGTTTTTT | CASSLTLGTGELFF
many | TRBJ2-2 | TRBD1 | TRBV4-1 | TGCGCCAGCAGCCAAGAAACCGGGACAGGGTCGAACACCGGGGAGCTGTTTTTT | CASSQETGTGSNTGELFF
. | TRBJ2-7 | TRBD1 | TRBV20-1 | TGCAGTGCTCGCGCTCAGGGGGCCCACGAGCAGTACTTC | CSARAQGAHEQYF
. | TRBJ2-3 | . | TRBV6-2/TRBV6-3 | TGTGCCAGCAGTTCGTTAGGAGGAGGGAGCACAGATACGCAGTATTTT | CASSSLGGGSTDTQYF
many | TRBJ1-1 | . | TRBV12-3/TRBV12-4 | TGTGCCAGCACCTTAACAGAGGGCACTGAAGCTTTCTTT | CASTLTEGTEAFF